The 10 T cell receptor beta chains presented below share a single source sample, sequenced in a study of blood T cell repertoires in COVID-19. Profiled with immunoSEQ multiplex PCR; TCRdb holds only in-frame clones, not every one. The repertoire holds 390,000 or so clones, about nine tenths seen once, with over 1.3% in the top ten. Sequencing was done on a sample of peripheral blood. Receptors originate from a woman in her 30s with active or convalescent COVID-19.

The chain couples TRBV27 to TRBJ2-1; 8 bases fit TRBD1. This CDR3 spans 18 amino acids. Trimming cost V 3 bases and J 7 bases; bases outside gene matches: 17. The germline gives CDR1 MNHEY, CDR2 SMNVEV (reference sequence). DNA of the CDR3: TGTGCCAGCAGTTTTTATCCACTAAGGGACAGGTCATTTAATGAGCAGTTCTTC. Its protein product is CASSFYPLRDRSFNEQFF.

This chain joins TRBV29-1 and TRBJ2-1, with 13 bases that match TRBD2. The CDR3 consists of 14 residues. Germline V gives CDR1 SQVTM, CDR2 ANQGSEA. V was pared by 6 bases and J by 7 bases, with 6 bases of the junction left unmatched. As DNA, the CDR3 is TGCAGCGTCACGGGACTAGCGGGGTGGAATGAGCAGTTCTTC. This sequence encodes CSVTGLAGWNEQFF.

V is TRBV7-9 and J is TRBJ1-2; D is possibly TRBD1 (6 bases). This CDR3 region has 15 residues. Germline V gene lookup returns CDR1 SEHNR and CDR2 FQNEAQ (reference sequence). V was pared by 1 base and J by 5 bases, with 14 bases between. This chain's CDR3 is CASSLESAGVYGYTF. For the CDR3, the DNA is TGTGCCAGCAGCTTAGAATCGGCAGGGGTGTATGGCTACACCTTC.

V and J are TRBV19 and TRBJ1-2; a possible D gene is TRBD1 (6 bases). V was clipped by 3 bases and J by 1 base, with 18 bases between them. The length of the CDR3 is 17 residues. Germline V lookup: CDR1 LNHDA, CDR2 SQIVND (reference sequence). The CDR3 spells CASSMRPGGQGNYGYTF. For the CDR3, the DNA is TGTGCCAGTAGTATGCGCCCCGGGGGGCAAGGTAACTATGGCTACACCTTC.

The chain couples TRBV5-1 to TRBJ1-3; TRBD1 agrees at 9 bases. V gave up 4 bases and J gave up 0 bases; unmatched junction bases: 5. This CDR3 is 16 amino acids long. In germline, CDR1 is SGHRS, CDR2 YFSETQ. The CDR3 region is CASSETGGHSGNTIYF. CDR3 nucleotide sequence: TGCGCCAGCAGCGAGACAGGGGGGCACTCTGGAAACACCATATATTTT.

The V call is TRBV7-6, the J call TRBJ1-2; tentative D call: TRBD1 (5 bases). V shed 1 base and J shed 2 bases, with 14 bases lying between them. Germline V gene data show CDR1 as SGHVS and CDR2 as FNYEAQ. The CDR3 consists of 16 residues. CDR3 DNA: TGTGCCAGCAGCTTAGGGGGGGAGACACCGAACTATGGCTACACCTTC. It is translated as CASSLGGETPNYGYTF.

This clone was recorded a few times. The chain has TRBV19 and TRBJ1-6, with D perhaps matching TRBD1 (5 bases). V dropped 7 bases and J dropped 7 bases, with 14 bases sitting between them. The CDR3 sequence is 14 residues long. Looked up from germline, CDR1 is LNHDA and CDR2 is SQIVND (reference sequence). Written as DNA, the CDR3 is TGTGCCAGTAATTTCAGGGTCTTAAATTCACCCCTCCACTTT. Amino acid sequence: CASNFRVLNSPLHF.

The rearrangement links TRBV3-1 (or the pseudogene TRBV3-2) to TRBJ1-2; possibly TRBD1 for D (6 bases). Germline values: CDR1 LGHDT, CDR2 YNNKEL (reference sequence). V lost 7 bases and J lost 2, with 11 bases in between. The CDR3 covers 13 residues. For the CDR3, the DNA is TGTGCCAGCACGATCACAGGGAACTATGGCTACACCTTC. This sequence encodes CASTITGNYGYTF.

This chain connects TRBV18 to TRBJ1-3, with TRBD1 as a possible D gene (5 bases). V lost 0 bases to trimming and J lost 0 bases, with 21 bases between them. Germline values: CDR1 KGHSH, CDR2 LQKENI. The CDR3 loop spans 20 amino acids. Here the CDR3 DNA reads TGTGCCAGCTCACCACCCTTCCCACAGACCCAAAGGGGCTCTGGAAACACCATATATTTT. Translated, it gives CASSPPFPQTQRGSGNTIYF. Based on the CDR3 plus reference TRBV18 and TRBJ1-3, the full variable domain is NAGVMQNPRHLVRRRGQEARLRCSPMKGHSHVYWYRQLPEEGLKFMVYLQKENIIDESGMPKERFSAEFPKEGPSILRIQQVVRGDSAAYFCASSPPFPQTQRGSGNTIYFGEGSWLTVV.

The V call is TRBV7-4, the J call TRBJ2-7, with 9 bases identical to TRBD1. The V segment lost 7 bases and the J segment 3 bases; nucleotides outside the gene matches: 16. The CDR3 has 17 residues. Germline CDR1 SGHVT, CDR2 SQSDAQ. CDR3 residues: CASTSPGQGALHYEQYF. The CDR3 region has the DNA TGTGCCAGCACCTCGCCGGGACAGGGAGCTCTCCACTACGAGCAGTACTTC. Using reference TRBV7-4 and TRBJ2-7 for the parts outside the CDR3, the full variable domain is GAGVSQSPRYKVAKRGRDVALRCDSISGHVTLYWYRQTLGQGSEVLTYSQSDAQRDKSGRPSGRFSAERPERSVSTLKIQRTEQGDSAVYLCASTSPGQGALHYEQYFGPGTRLTVT.